This TCR beta chain is drawn from a study of T cell responses to AZD1222 COVID-19 vaccine. Comment on this clone: Its matching antigen is unknown.

General study points: Clonal diversity was possibly underestimated, and the donors were mostly white British, with more females. The study found vaccine-associated CD4 TCRs spanning spike, dominant at 160-218 and 743-854. Spike-specific TCR breadth rose after two AZD1222 doses, and depth rose as well. Baseline testing showed seropositivity in only six or seven AZD1222 recipients.

The protocol was immunoSEQ multiplex PCR, while the TCRdb copy is restricted to in-frame clones and leaves out a portion. The sample holds 150,000 or so clones, 80% to 95% seen once. The germline gives CDR1 WSHSY, CDR2 SAAADI. V gave up 3 bases and J gave up 4 bases, with 10 bases separating them. The CDR3 has 14 amino acids. The sequenced sample was peripheral blood, obtained on day 0 of MenACWY control vaccination. The sequence was collected from an adult in good health. The V call is TRBV10-2, the J call TRBJ1-3; TRBD1 might be the D (6 bases). The CDR3 coding sequence is TGCGCCAGCAGTGATACCGGGGGCGGAAACACCATATATTTT. Its translation: CASSDTGGGNTIYF.